This paragraph reports one T cell receptor (beta chain). Its specificity is unknown. The germline gives CDR1 MDHEN, CDR2 SYDVKM. With 3 bases clipped from V and 7 bases from J, the junction kept 14 bases outside the gene matches. This CDR3 region has 16 residues. Sequencing was performed with immunoSEQ multiplex PCR; in TCRdb, only in-frame clones are kept and a portion is missing. This table has approximately 70,000 clones, roughly 93% appearing once. This sample is part of a study of T cell clonotyping in hematopoietic cell transplantation. Overall study results and limits: After transplant, recipient diversity fell while pathologically expanded clonotypes grew through day 180.

Sequencing input: peripheral blood mononuclear cells. V is TRBV28 and J is TRBJ2-7; 8 bases match TRBD2. The clonotype originates from a man aged 50 to 59 in good health. Some clones in this sample may be carry-over from other donors' samples. CDR3 sequence (DNA): TGTGCCAGCAGTTTTCGGGTGCCGGCGGGAGGATTGGAGCAGTACTTC. Protein product: CASSFRVPAGGLEQYF.